This entry lists 5 T cell receptor beta chains sequenced from one sample in a study of blood T cell repertoires in COVID-19. Measured with immunoSEQ multiplex PCR; TCRdb has only the in-frame clones, and not every one. Here the sample spans approximately 100,000 clones, roughly 89% being singletons. What was sequenced was peripheral blood. The source of these receptors is a man in his sixties or seventies with acute or convalescent COVID-19.

This chain joins TRBV9 and TRBJ2-1; D perhaps matches TRBD2 (5 bases). This CDR3 contains 15 residues. The V end lost 0 bases, the J end lost 1 base, and 8 bases lay between the germline ends. Germline CDR1 SGDLS, CDR2 YYNGEE. DNA of the CDR3: TGTGCCAGCAGCGTAGTAGGGAGTTCCTACAATGAGCAGTTCTTC. Residues: CASSVVGSSYNEQFF.

This chain links TRBV29-1 with TRBJ1-2; perhaps TRBD1 as D (5 bases). CDR3 length: 15 residues. Germline values: CDR1 SQVTM, CDR2 ANQGSEA. With 6 bases removed from V and 4 bases from J, the gap between germline ends came to 21 bases. CDR3 amino acids: CSVPGQGAKSYGYTF. The CDR3 coding sequence is TGCAGCGTCCCCGGGCAGGGTGCAAAAAGCTATGGCTACACCTTC.

A single count supports this clone. The gene calls are TRBV18 and TRBJ1-6, with a tentative D call TRBD1 (6 bases). Germline CDR1 is KGHSH and CDR2 is LQKENI. The V end was cut by 5 bases, the J end by 9 bases, with 17 bases between. The CDR3 runs 15 residues. CDR3 amino acids: CASSTQPGAGSPLHF. CDR3 nucleotide sequence: TGTGCCAGCTCAACTCAACCAGGGGCAGGTTCACCCCTCCACTTT.

The chain joins TRBV6-2 or TRBV6-3 to TRBJ2-7; a possible D gene is TRBD2 (6 bases). The ends were cut back, 0 bases at V and 0 bases at J, with 6 bases in the middle. This CDR3 spans 14 amino acids. Germline CDR1 reads MNHEY; CDR2 reads SVGEGT. The CDR3 here is CASSYSTSSYEQYF. CDR3 nucleotides: TGTGCCAGCAGTTACTCGACTAGCTCCTACGAGCAGTACTTC.

CDR3 residues: CASSLARGTVNTEAFF. The CDR3 DNA reads TGTGCCAGCAGCTTAGCGCGCGGGACAGTAAACACTGAAGCTTTCTTT. The chain couples TRBV7-9 to TRBJ1-1; TRBD1 matches 7 bases. Per germline, CDR1 SEHNR and CDR2 FQNEAQ (reference sequence). CDR3 length: 16 residues. The V segment lost 0 bases and the J segment 2 bases; nucleotides outside the gene matches: 6.